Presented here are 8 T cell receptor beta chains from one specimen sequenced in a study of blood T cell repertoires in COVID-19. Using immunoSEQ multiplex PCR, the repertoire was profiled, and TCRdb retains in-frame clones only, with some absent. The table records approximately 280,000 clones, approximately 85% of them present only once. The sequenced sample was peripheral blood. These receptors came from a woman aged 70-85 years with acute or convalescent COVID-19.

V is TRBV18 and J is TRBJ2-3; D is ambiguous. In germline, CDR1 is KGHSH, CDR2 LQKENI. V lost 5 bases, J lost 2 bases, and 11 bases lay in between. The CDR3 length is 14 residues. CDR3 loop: CASSTVSSTDTQYF. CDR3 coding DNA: TGTGCCAGCTCAACGGTGAGCTCCACAGATACGCAGTATTTT.

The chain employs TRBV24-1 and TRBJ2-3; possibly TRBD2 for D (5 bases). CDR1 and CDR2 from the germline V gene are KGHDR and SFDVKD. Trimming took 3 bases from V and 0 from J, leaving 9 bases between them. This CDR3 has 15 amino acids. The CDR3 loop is CATSDRGWSTDTQYF. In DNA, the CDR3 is TGTGCCACCAGTGATAGAGGGTGGAGCACAGATACGCAGTATTTT.

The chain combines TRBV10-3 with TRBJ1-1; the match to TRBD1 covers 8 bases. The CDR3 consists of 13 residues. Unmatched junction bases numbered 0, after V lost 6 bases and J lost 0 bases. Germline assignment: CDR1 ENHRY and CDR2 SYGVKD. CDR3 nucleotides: TGTGCCATCAGACAGGGGGTGAACACTGAAGCTTTCTTT. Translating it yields CAIRQGVNTEAFF.

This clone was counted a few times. In DNA form, the CDR3 reads TGTGCCAGCAGCCAAACCACAGTTTTCCTTAACACCGGGGAGCTGTTTTTT. Encoded protein: CASSQTTVFLNTGELFF. The chain recombines TRBV4-2 with TRBJ2-2, with D hard to call. V was clipped by 2 bases and J by 2 bases, with 15 bases between them. The germline V gene encodes CDR1 LGHNA and CDR2 YNFKEQ. This CDR3 has 17 amino acids.

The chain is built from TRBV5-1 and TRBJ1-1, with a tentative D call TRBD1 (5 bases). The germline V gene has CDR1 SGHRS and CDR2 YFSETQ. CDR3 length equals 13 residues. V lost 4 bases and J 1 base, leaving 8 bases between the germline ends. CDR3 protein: CASSEQGNTEAFF. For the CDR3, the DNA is TGCGCCAGCAGCGAGCAGGGGAACACTGAAGCTTTCTTT.

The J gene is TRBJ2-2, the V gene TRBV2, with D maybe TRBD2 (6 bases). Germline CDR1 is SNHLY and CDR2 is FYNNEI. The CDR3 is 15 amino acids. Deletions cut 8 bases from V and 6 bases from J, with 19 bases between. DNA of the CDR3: TGTGCCAGCGGGGGACTCCCTGACGGGCCCGGGGAGCTGTTTTTT. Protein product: CASGGLPDGPGELFF.

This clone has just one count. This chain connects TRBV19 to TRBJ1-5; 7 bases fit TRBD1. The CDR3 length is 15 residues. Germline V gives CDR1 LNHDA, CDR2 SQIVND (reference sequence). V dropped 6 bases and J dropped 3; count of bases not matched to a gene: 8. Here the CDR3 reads CASSPAGGPNQPQHF. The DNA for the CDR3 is TGTGCCAGTAGCCCGGCAGGGGGTCCCAATCAGCCCCAGCATTTT.

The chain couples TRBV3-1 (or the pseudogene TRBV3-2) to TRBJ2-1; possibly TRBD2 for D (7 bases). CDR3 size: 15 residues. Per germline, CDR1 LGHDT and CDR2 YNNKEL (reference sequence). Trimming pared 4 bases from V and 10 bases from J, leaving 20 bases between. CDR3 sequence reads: CASSRTSEPTGEQFF. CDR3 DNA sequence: TGTGCCAGCAGCCGCACTAGCGAACCCACAGGGGAGCAGTTCTTC.